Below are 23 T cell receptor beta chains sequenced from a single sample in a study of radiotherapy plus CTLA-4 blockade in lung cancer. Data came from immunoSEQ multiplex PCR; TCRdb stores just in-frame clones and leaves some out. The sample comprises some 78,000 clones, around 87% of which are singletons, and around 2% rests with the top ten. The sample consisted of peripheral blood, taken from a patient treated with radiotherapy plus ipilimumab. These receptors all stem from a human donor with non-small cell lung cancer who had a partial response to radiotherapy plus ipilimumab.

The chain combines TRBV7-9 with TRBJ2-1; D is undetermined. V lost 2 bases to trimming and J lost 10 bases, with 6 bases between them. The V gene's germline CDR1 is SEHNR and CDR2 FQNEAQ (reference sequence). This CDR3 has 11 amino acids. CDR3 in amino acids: CASSLKQEQFF. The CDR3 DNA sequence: TGTGCCAGCAGCTTAAAACAGGAGCAGTTCTTC. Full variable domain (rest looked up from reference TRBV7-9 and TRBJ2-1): DTGVSQNPRHKITKRGQNVTFRCDPISEHNRLYWYRQTLGQGPEFLTYFQNEAQLEKSRLLSDRFSAERPKGSFSTLEIQRTEQGDSAMYLCASSLKQEQFFGPGTRLTVL.

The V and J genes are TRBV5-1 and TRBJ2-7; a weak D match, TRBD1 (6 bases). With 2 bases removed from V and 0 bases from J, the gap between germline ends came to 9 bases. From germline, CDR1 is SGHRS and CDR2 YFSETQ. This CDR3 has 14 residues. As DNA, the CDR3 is TGCGCCAGCAGCTTACAGGGAAGCTCCTACGAGCAGTACTTC. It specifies CASSLQGSSYEQYF.

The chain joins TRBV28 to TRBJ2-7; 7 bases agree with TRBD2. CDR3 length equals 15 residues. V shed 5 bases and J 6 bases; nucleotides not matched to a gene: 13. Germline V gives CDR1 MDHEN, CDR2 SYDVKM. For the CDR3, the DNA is TGTGCCAGCAGTGTCGGAAGGACTAGTTCGCGCGAGCAGTACTTC. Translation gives CASSVGRTSSREQYF.

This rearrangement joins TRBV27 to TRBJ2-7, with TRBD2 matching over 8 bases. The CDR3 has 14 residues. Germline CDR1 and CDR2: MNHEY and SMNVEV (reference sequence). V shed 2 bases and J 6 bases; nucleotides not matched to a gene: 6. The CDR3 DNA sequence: TGTGCCAGCAGTTTAGCTCGAGCGGGGGCCGAGCAGTACGTC. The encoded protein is CASSLARAGAEQYV.

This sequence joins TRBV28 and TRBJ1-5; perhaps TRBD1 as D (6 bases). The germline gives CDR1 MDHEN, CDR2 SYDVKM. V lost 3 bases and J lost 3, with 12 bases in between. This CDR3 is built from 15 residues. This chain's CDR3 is CASSFLGQLNQPQHF. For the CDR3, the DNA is TGTGCCAGCAGTTTTCTTGGACAGCTCAATCAGCCCCAGCATTTT.

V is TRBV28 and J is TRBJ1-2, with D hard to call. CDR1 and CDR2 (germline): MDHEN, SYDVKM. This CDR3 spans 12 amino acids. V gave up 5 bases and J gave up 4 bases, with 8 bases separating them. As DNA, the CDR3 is TGTGCCAGCAGTGGGCAGTTCTATGGCTACACCTTC. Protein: CASSGQFYGYTF.

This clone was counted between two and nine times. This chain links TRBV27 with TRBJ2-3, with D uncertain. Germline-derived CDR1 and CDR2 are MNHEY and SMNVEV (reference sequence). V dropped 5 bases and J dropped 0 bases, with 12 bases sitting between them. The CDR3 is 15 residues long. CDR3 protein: CASSRKRDSTDTQYF. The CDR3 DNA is TGTGCCAGCAGTCGTAAGCGTGATAGCACAGATACGCAGTATTTT.

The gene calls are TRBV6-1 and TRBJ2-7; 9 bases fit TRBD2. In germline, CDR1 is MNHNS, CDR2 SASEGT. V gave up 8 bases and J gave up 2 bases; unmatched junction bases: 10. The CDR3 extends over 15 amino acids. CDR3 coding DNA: TGTGCCAGCTGGCTGGGTAGCGGGAGAACCTACGAGCAGTACGTC. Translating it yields CASWLGSGRTYEQYV.

The CDR3 region is CASSRTGDTEAFF. The CDR3 region has the DNA TGTGCCAGCAGTCGAACCGGGGACACTGAAGCTTTCTTT. This chain connects TRBV6-1 to TRBJ1-1; D is unclear. Trimming removed 5 bases from V and 3 bases from J, with 10 bases in between. The CDR3 is made up of 13 amino acids. Germline V gene sequence: CDR1 MNHNS, CDR2 SASEGT.

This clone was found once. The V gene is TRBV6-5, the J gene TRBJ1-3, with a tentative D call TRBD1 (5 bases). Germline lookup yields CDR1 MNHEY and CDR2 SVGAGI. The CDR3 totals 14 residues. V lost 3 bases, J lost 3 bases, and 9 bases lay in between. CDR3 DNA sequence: TGTGCCAGCAGTTATTCAGGGAATGGAAACACCATATATTTT. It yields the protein CASSYSGNGNTIYF.

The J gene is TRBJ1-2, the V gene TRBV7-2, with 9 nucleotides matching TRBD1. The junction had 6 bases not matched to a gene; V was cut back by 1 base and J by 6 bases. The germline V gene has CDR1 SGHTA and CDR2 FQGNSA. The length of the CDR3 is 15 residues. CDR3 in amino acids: CASSLGTGGWDGYTF. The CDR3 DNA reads TGTGCCAGCAGCTTAGGAACAGGGGGCTGGGATGGCTACACCTTC. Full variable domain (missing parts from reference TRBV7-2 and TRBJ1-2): GAGVSQSPSNKVTEKGKDVELRCDPISGHTALYWYRQSLGQGLEFLIYFQGNSAPDKSGLPSDRFSAERTGGSVSTLTIQRTQQEDSAVYLCASSLGTGGWDGYTFGSGTRLTVV.

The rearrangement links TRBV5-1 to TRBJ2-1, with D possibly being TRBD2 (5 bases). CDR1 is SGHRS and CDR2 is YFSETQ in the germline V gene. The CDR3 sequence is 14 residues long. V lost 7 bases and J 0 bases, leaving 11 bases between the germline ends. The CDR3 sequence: CASSYGSSYNEQFF. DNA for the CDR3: TGCGCCAGCTCTTATGGGAGCTCCTACAATGAGCAGTTCTTC.

CDR3 sequence (DNA): TGTGCCAGCAGCTTGGGGACAGGGGTTTCTACCGGGGAGCTGTTTTTT. Translation: CASSLGTGVSTGELFF. This sequence joins TRBV5-4 and TRBJ2-2, with 9 bases lining up with TRBD1. The CDR3 is 16 amino acids. CDR1 and CDR2 (germline): SGHNT, YYREEE (reference sequence). The V and J ends lost 0 bases and 5 bases, in that order; junction bases with no gene match: 5.

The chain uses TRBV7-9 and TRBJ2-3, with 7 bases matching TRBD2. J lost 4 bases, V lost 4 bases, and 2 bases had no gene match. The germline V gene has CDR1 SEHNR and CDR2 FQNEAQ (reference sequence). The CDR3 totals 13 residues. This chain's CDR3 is CASSWDYADTQYF. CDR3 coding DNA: TGTGCCAGCAGCTGGGACTACGCAGATACGCAGTATTTT.

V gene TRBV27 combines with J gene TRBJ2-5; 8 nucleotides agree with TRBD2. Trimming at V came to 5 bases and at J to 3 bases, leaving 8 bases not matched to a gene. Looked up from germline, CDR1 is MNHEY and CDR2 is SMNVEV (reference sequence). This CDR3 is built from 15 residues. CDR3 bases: TGTGCCAGCAGTACCCGGACTAGCACGGAAGAGACCCAGTACTTC. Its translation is CASSTRTSTEETQYF.

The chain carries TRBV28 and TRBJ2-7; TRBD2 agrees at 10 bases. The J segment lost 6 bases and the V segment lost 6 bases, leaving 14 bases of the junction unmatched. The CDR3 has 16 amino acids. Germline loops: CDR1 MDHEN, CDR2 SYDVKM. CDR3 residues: CASSLRSSGRASEQYF. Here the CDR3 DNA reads TGTGCCAGCAGCCTCCGTTCGAGCGGGAGGGCCTCCGAGCAGTACTTC.

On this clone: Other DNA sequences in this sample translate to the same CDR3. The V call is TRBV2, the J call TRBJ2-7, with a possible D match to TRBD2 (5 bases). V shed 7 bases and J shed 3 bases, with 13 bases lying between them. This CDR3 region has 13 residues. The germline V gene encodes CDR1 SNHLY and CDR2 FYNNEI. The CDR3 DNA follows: TGTGCCAGCAAGGAGGAGAGGATCTACGAGCAGTACGTC. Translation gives CASKEERIYEQYV.

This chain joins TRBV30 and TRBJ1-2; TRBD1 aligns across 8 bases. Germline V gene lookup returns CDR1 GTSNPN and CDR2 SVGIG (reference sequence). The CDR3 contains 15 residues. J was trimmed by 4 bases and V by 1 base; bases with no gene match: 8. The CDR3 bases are TGTGCCTGGAGTGGCACAGGGGGGGTTCTCTATGGCTACACCTTC. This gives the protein CAWSGTGGVLYGYTF.

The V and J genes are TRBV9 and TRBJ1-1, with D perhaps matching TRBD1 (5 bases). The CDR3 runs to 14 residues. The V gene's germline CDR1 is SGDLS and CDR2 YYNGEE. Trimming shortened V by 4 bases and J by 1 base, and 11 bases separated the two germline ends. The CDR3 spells CASSMRQKNTEAFF. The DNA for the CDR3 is TGTGCCAGCAGCATGCGACAGAAGAACACTGAAGCTTTCTTT.

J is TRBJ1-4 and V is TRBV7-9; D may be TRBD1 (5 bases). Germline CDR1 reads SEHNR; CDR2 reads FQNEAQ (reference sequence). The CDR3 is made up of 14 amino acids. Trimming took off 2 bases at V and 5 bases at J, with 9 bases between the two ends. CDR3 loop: CASSLIQANEKLFF. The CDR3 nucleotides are TGTGCCAGCAGCTTAATACAGGCGAATGAAAAACTGTTTTTT.

In nucleotides, the CDR3 is TGTGCCAGCAGTTTAAACGCAGGCCGCTACGAGCAGTACTTC. This sequence encodes CASSLNAGRYEQYF. V usage is TRBV28 and J usage is TRBJ2-7; D gene ambiguous. This CDR3 has 14 amino acids. Germline V gene lookup returns CDR1 MDHEN and CDR2 SYDVKM. V was trimmed by 2 bases and J by 3 bases, leaving 11 bases between them.

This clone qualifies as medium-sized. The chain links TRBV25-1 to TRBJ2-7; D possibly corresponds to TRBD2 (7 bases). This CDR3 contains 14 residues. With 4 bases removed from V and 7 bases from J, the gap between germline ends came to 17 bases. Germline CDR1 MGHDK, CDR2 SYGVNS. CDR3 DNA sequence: TGTGCCAGCAGTGGTCTAGGGGGGGCCGGAGAGCAGTACGTC. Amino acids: CASSGLGGAGEQYV.

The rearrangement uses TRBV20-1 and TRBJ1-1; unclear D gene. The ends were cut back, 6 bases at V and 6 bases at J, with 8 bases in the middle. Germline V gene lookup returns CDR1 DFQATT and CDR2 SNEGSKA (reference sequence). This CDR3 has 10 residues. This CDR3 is CSASNPEAFF. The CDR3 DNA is TGCAGTGCGAGTAATCCTGAAGCTTTCTTT.